This TCR beta chain came from a study of PD-L1 blockade in urothelial cancer. The time point denotes: pretreatment peripheral blood. V was cut by 0 bases and J by 1 base, with 8 bases left in between. The CDR3 has 16 amino acids. Germline V gene sequence: CDR1 SGHNT, CDR2 YYREEE (reference sequence). The protocol was immunoSEQ multiplex PCR, while the TCRdb copy is restricted to in-frame clones and leaves out a portion. The sample includes around 45,000 clones, 82% of them seen just once. This TCR was sampled from a middle-aged man with urothelial cancer. This chain joins TRBV5-4 and TRBJ2-6, with D tentatively TRBD1 (5 bases). Sequences were derived from PBMCs, sampled around atezolizumab (anti-PD-L1) treatment. The CDR3 DNA reads as TGTGCCAGCAGCTTGGCCAGGGATTCTGGGGCCAACGTCCTGACTTTC. Protein product: CASSLARDSGANVLTF.